The entry below gives a single T cell receptor beta chain sequence along with its context. CDR3 size: 12 residues. V lost 6 bases and J 6 bases, leaving 12 bases between the germline ends. CDR1 and CDR2 from the germline V gene are MGHDK and SYGVNS. Recent acute infections and vaccinations were absent in the healthy HIV-negative adult donors. Unsorted material relied on approximately 90 million PBMCs as the source of genomic DNA. The record originates from a study of shared clonotypes between healthy human individuals. The authors ran the assay at deep level. The repertoire was sequenced with immunoSEQ multiplex PCR; TCRdb's copy has only in-frame clones and lacks some. The data hold hundreds of thousands of clones, with roughly three quarters observed a single time.

The V gene is TRBV25-1, the J gene TRBJ2-7; D is possibly TRBD2 (5 bases). The sequence derives from a woman aged 35 to 49 in good health. Some clones in this sample may be carry-over from other donors' samples. Material: PBMCs. In DNA, the CDR3 is TGTGCCAGCAGCCCCCTTGGACTCGAGCAGTACTTC. Encoded protein: CASSPLGLEQYF.